These 20 T cell receptor beta chains were all obtained from the same sample, sequenced in a study of T cell changes during pregnancy in multiple sclerosis. Data came from immunoSEQ multiplex PCR; TCRdb stores just in-frame clones and leaves some out. The repertoire consists of approximately 65,000 clones, with about 96% occurring once and the leading ten covering approximately 2.5%. Sequencing used CD8+ T cells from peripheral blood mononuclear cells, obtained after pregnancy. The receptors stem from a female donor with multiple sclerosis, enrolled in a pregnancy study.

The J gene is TRBJ1-4, the V gene TRBV9, with 7 positions matching TRBD1. V shed 4 bases, J shed 3 bases, and the junction held 9 bases outside the gene matches. Germline V gives CDR1 SGDLS, CDR2 YYNGEE. The CDR3 consists of 16 residues. The CDR3 DNA reads as TGTGCCAGCAGCCCTTACACCGGGACAGCTAATGAAAAACTGTTTTTT. Encoded protein: CASSPYTGTANEKLFF. Full variable domain (outside the CDR3, taken from reference TRBV9 and TRBJ1-4): DSGVTQTPKHLITATGQRVTLRCSPRSGDLSVYWYQQSLDQGLQFLIQYYNGEERAKGNILERFSAQQFPDLHSELNLSSLELGDSALYFCASSPYTGTANEKLFFGSGTQLSVL.

V usage is TRBV6-6 and J usage is TRBJ2-6, with D unresolved. The CDR3 loop spans 15 amino acids. The V and J ends lost 6 bases and 0 bases respectively, with 9 bases between them. Germline V CDR1 and CDR2: MNHNY, SVGAGI (reference sequence). In DNA, the CDR3 is TGTGCCAGCAGCGACACGAGCTCTGGGGCCAACGTCCTGACTTTC. As protein: CASSDTSSGANVLTF.

The genes are TRBV5-6 and TRBJ2-7; 12 positions agree with TRBD1. Per germline, CDR1 SGHDT and CDR2 YYEEEE. V gave up 3 bases and J gave up 4 bases; unmatched junction bases: 8. The CDR3 has 16 amino acids. DNA for the CDR3: TGTGCCAGCAGCTCTACCGGGACAGGGGGCAAGTACGAGCAGTACTTC. This encodes CASSSTGTGGKYEQYF.

The rearrangement uses TRBV14 and TRBJ2-1, with no clear D. This CDR3 comprises 15 residues. Trimming left V 5 bases short and J 0 bases short, with 11 bases between. Germline CDR1 is SGHDN and CDR2 is FVKESK. The CDR3 DNA reads TGTGCCAGCAGCTATAGTCGTGGCTCCTACAATGAGCAGTTCTTC. Its translation is CASSYSRGSYNEQFF. Based on the CDR3 plus reference TRBV14 and TRBJ2-1, the full variable domain is EAGVTQFPSHSVIEKGQTVTLRCDPISGHDNLYWYRRVMGKEIKFLLHFVKESKQDESGMPNNRFLAERTGGTYSTLKVQPAELEDSGVYFCASSYSRGSYNEQFFGPGTRLTVL.

This clone was detected only once. The chain has TRBV6-5 and TRBJ2-1; D call uncertain. CDR1 and CDR2 (germline): MNHEY, SVGAGI. Trimming took 4 bases from V and 8 from J, leaving 15 bases between them. There are 14 residues in the CDR3. In DNA form, the CDR3 reads TGTGCCAGCAGTTCTACGAGGCGACGGGATGAGCAGTTCTTC. Translating it yields CASSSTRRRDEQFF.

The V call is TRBV11-2, the J call TRBJ2-3; 9 nucleotides match TRBD2. The germline V gene encodes CDR1 SGHAT and CDR2 FQNNGV. The CDR3 has 15 amino acids. The V gene end was trimmed by 4 bases and the J gene end by 6 bases; junction bases not matched to a gene: 8. CDR3 nucleotides: TGTGCCAGCAGCTCAAGCGGGAGGTCAGAGGATACGCAGTATTTT. Translated: CASSSSGRSEDTQYF. Full variable domain (rest looked up from reference TRBV11-2 and TRBJ2-3): EAGVAQSPRYKIIEKRQSVAFWCNPISGHATLYWYQQILGQGPKLLIQFQNNGVVDDSQLPKDRFSAERLKGVDSTLKIQPAKLEDSAVYLCASSSSGRSEDTQYFGPGTRLTVL.

This clone occurred once. This chain links TRBV4-3 with TRBJ2-1; 8 nucleotides agree with TRBD2. Germline V gene sequence: CDR1 LGHNA, CDR2 YSLEER. V was clipped by 0 bases and J by 2 bases; unmatched bases: 0. This CDR3 region has 15 residues. The CDR3 here is CASSQDSGAYNEQFF. CDR3 in DNA: TGCGCCAGCAGCCAAGATAGCGGGGCCTACAATGAGCAGTTCTTC.

J is TRBJ2-5 and V is TRBV5-1; TRBD2 matches at 8 bases. The J call is in doubt because the DNA end fits TRBJ2-7 better. This CDR3 contains 14 residues. Germline loops: CDR1 SGHRS, CDR2 YFSETQ. In nucleotides, the CDR3 is TGCGCCAGCAGCTTCCGGGAGGGCCAGAACGAGCAGTACTTC. As protein: CASSFREGQNEQYF.

The chain combines TRBV5-4 with TRBJ2-7, with 10 bases identical to TRBD1. The CDR3 contains 15 residues. Germline trimming cut 4 bases from V and 6 bases from J; bases unmatched to any gene: 10. Germline-derived CDR1 and CDR2 are SGHNT and YYREEE (reference sequence). The CDR3 spells CASSGTGTGVGEQYF. In DNA, the CDR3 is TGTGCCAGCAGCGGGACCGGGACAGGGGTTGGCGAGCAGTACTTC.

CDR3 sequence reads: CASSQGRQYYEQYF. Here the CDR3 DNA reads TGTGCCAGCAGCCAGGGTCGGCAGTACTACGAGCAGTACTTC. The V and J genes are TRBV7-9 and TRBJ2-7; D is possibly TRBD1 (5 bases). CDR1 is SEHNR, CDR2 FQNEAQ, per germline (reference sequence). This CDR3 comprises 14 residues. Trimming removed 5 bases from V and 3 bases from J, with 14 bases in between.

The chain links TRBV28 to TRBJ2-3; D gene unclear. V lost 6 bases, J lost 1 base, and 11 bases lay in between. This CDR3 spans 14 amino acids. Germline values: CDR1 MDHEN, CDR2 SYDVKM. The CDR3 sequence is CASRPGTGTDTQYF. CDR3 nucleotide sequence: TGTGCCAGCAGGCCCGGCACAGGCACAGATACGCAGTATTTT.

This clone was counted a single time. V usage is TRBV7-9 and J usage is TRBJ2-1; D call uncertain. Per germline, CDR1 SEHNR and CDR2 FQNEAQ (reference sequence). V was pared by 5 bases and J by 4 bases, with 9 bases between. The CDR3 is made up of 13 amino acids. CDR3 residues: CASSLPLYNEQFF. CDR3 nucleotides: TGTGCCAGCAGCCTTCCCTTATACAATGAGCAGTTCTTC.

This clone appeared once. The V call is TRBV6-6, the J call TRBJ1-1; D is ambiguous. The CDR3 contains 16 residues. The V and J ends lost 5 bases and 3 bases respectively, with 19 bases between them. Germline V CDR1 and CDR2: MNHNY, SVGAGI (reference sequence). The CDR3: CASSHIPIMRDTEAFF. CDR3 coding DNA: TGTGCCAGCAGTCATATCCCAATCATGCGGGACACTGAAGCTTTCTTT.

The chain combines TRBV23-1 with TRBJ2-1; D is unresolved. TRBV23-1 is an ORF for which the function is uncertain. The CDR3 length is 12 residues. V was pared by 6 bases and J by 12 bases, with 15 bases between. The CDR3 loop is CASSQVGFGQFF. The CDR3 bases are TGCGCCAGCAGCCAGGTGGGTTTCGGGCAGTTCTTC.

The chain uses TRBV9 and TRBJ2-4; a possible D gene is TRBD1 (6 bases). Looked up from germline, CDR1 is SGDLS and CDR2 is YYNGEE. The CDR3 runs 13 residues. V lost 4 bases, J lost 7 bases, and 12 bases lay in between. The CDR3 here is CASSPGHANIQYF. CDR3 in DNA: TGTGCCAGCAGCCCGGGACACGCGAACATTCAGTACTTC.

The V gene is TRBV5-3, the J gene TRBJ2-7, with TRBD2 matching over 9 bases. TRBV5-3 is sorted into the ORF group, with uncertain function. The CDR3 consists of 21 residues. V trimming: 7 bases; J trimming: 3 bases; junction bases outside the gene matches: 29. CDR3 nucleotide sequence: TGTGCCAGAGAACGGCTCTCTAGCGGGATTTTGGAGATAGGAGATCTCTACGAGCAGTACTTC. This translates into CARERLSSGILEIGDLYEQYF.

The chain recombines TRBV28 with TRBJ2-3; D possibly corresponds to TRBD2 (5 bases). V was cut by 6 bases and J by 2 bases, with 18 bases left in between. The CDR3 length is 16 residues. Germline CDR1 and CDR2: MDHEN and SYDVKM. The CDR3 loop is CASRELGKSPTDTQYF. The DNA for the CDR3 is TGTGCCAGCAGAGAGCTCGGGAAGTCACCCACAGATACGCAGTATTTT.

CDR3 region: CASSLRDSIMNTEAFF. CDR3 coding DNA: TGCGCCAGCAGCCTTCGGGACAGCATCATGAACACTGAAGCTTTCTTT. V usage is TRBV4-1 and J usage is TRBJ1-1, with 7 bases matching TRBD1. J was trimmed by 0 bases and V by 4 bases; bases with no gene match: 8. The CDR3 has 16 residues. Germline values: CDR1 MGHRA, CDR2 YSYEKL.

This clone was seen a single time. The chain combines TRBV19 with TRBJ1-5; D unresolved. The germline V gene encodes CDR1 LNHDA and CDR2 SQIVND (reference sequence). The CDR3 spans 15 residues. Trimming cost V 7 bases and J 6 bases, with 19 bases left between them. CDR3 protein: CASTLGRVLGQPQHF. Here the CDR3 DNA reads TGTGCCAGTACCTTAGGGAGGGTGCTGGGTCAGCCCCAGCATTTT.

This chain uses TRBV15 with TRBJ2-2, with TRBD2 as a possible D gene (6 bases). Trimming cost V 0 bases and J 5 bases, with 7 bases left between them. Germline CDR1 and CDR2: LNHNV and YYDKDF (reference sequence). The CDR3 runs to 14 residues. CDR3 loop: CATSRDRGTGELFF. For the CDR3, the DNA is TGTGCCACCAGCAGAGATCGGGGGACCGGGGAGCTGTTTTTT.